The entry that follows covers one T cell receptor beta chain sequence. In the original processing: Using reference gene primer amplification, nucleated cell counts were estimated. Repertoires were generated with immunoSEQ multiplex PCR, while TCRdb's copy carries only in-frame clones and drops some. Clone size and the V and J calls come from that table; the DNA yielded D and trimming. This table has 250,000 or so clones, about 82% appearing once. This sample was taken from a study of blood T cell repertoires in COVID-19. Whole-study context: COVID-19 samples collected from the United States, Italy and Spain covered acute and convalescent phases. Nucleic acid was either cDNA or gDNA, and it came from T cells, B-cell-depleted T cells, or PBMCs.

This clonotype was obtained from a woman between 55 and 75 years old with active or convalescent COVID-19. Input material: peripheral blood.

The CDR3 region is CASSVGSYNEQFF. In DNA form, the CDR3 reads TGTGCCAGCAGCGTAGGGAGTTACAATGAGCAGTTCTTC. The chain uses TRBV9 and TRBJ2-1, with unresolved D. V was pared by 0 bases and J by 4 bases, with 5 bases between. The CDR3 runs 13 residues. CDR1 and CDR2 from the germline V gene are SGDLS and YYNGEE.